Presented here are 7 T cell receptor beta chains from one specimen sequenced in a study of primary melanoma T cells and metastatic recurrence. Method: immunoSEQ multiplex PCR; TCRdb's copy keeps in-frame clones and lacks some. The sample has hundreds of clones; 75% to 90% are singletons. Material: melanoma tumor tissue. These receptors were taken from a human donor with melanoma.

The chain combines TRBV11-3 with TRBJ2-7; no firm D call. Germline V gene lookup returns CDR1 SGHNT and CDR2 YENEEA. The CDR3 runs 14 residues. The ends were cut back, 0 bases at V and 1 base at J, with 7 bases in the middle. The CDR3 loop reads CASSLDSGSYEQYF. The CDR3 DNA follows: TGTGCCAGCAGCTTAGACAGTGGGTCCTACGAGCAGTACTTC. Using reference TRBV11-3 and TRBJ2-7 for the parts outside the CDR3, the full variable domain is EAGVVQSPRYKIIEKKQPVAFWCNPISGHNTLYWYLQNLGQGPELLIRYENEEAVDDSQLPKDRFSAERLKGVDSTLKIQPAELGDSAVYLCASSLDSGSYEQYFGPGTRLTVT.

The chain employs TRBV6-8 and TRBJ1-1; D remains ambiguous. CDR1 MNHGY and CDR2 SAAAGT come from the germline V gene. The V end was cut by 5 bases, the J end by 0 bases, with 13 bases between. The CDR3 is 15 residues long. This chain's CDR3 is CASSRSTRMNTEAFF. The CDR3 bases are TGTGCCAGCAGTCGCTCTACAAGGATGAACACTGAAGCTTTCTTT.

The rearrangement joins TRBV5-1 to TRBJ2-2; 7 bases line up with TRBD2. Germline loops: CDR1 SGHRS, CDR2 YFSETQ. The trim removed 5 bases at V and 6 bases at J, leaving 7 bases unmatched. The CDR3 totals 14 residues. The CDR3 sequence is CASSSGLDSGELFF. CDR3 DNA sequence: TGCGCCAGCAGTTCAGGACTAGACTCCGGGGAGCTGTTTTTT. The full variable domain, rest sourced from reference TRBV5-1 and TRBJ2-2, is KAGVTQTPRYLIKTRGQQVTLSCSPISGHRSVSWYQQTPGQGLQFLFEYFSETQRNKGNFPGRFSGRQFSNSRSEMNVSTLELGDSALYLCASSSGLDSGELFFGEGSRLTVL.

The V call is TRBV6-8, the J call TRBJ1-1; a weak D match, TRBD1 (5 bases). CDR3 length equals 12 residues. Germline assignment: CDR1 MNHGY and CDR2 SAAAGT. The ends were cut back, 8 bases at V and 1 base at J, with 8 bases in the middle. This chain's CDR3 is CASAGENTEAFF. The DNA for the CDR3 is TGTGCCAGCGCGGGGGAGAACACTGAAGCTTTCTTT.

The CDR3 DNA follows: TGTGCCAGCAGCTTAGGACAGGGGAACACTGAAGCTTTCTTT. Translating it yields CASSLGQGNTEAFF. The chain is built from TRBV11-3 and TRBJ1-1; 7 positions match TRBD1. The V segment lost 1 base and the J segment 1 base; nucleotides outside the gene matches: 0. The CDR3 spans 14 residues. Germline-derived CDR1 and CDR2 are SGHNT and YENEEA.

This clone was detected once. The germline gene is not matched at one end of the junction; a read error may be the cause. The V gene is TRBV19, the J gene TRBJ2-7; perhaps D is TRBD1 or TRBD2 (5 bases each). The CDR3 spans 13 residues. Germline V gene lookup returns CDR1 LNHDA and CDR2 SQIVND (reference sequence). CDR3 amino acids: CASSNWDGYEQYF. As DNA, the CDR3 is TGTGCTAGTAGTAACTGGGACGGATACGAGCAGTACTTC.

The chain links TRBV6-8 to TRBJ1-1; 9 bases map to TRBD1. The V gene's germline CDR1 is MNHGY and CDR2 SAAAGT. The CDR3 is 14 residues long. The V gene end was trimmed by 5 bases and the J gene end by 6 bases; junction bases not matched to a gene: 7. Here the CDR3 reads CASSHRDRVAEAFF. The CDR3 DNA sequence: TGTGCCAGCAGTCACCGGGACAGGGTGGCTGAAGCTTTCTTT.